This TCR beta chain was profiled in a study of T cells in Graves' hyperthyroidism and ophthalmopathy. On the study more broadly: Peripheral blood was taken when the disease was first diagnosed, before any treatment began. Findings and limits, study-wide: Clonotypes that were expanded in thyroid above 0.001 mostly appeared in blood too.

The V end was cut by 5 bases, the J end by 1 base, with 11 bases between. Germline loops: CDR1 SGHNT, CDR2 YENEEA. There are 15 residues in the CDR3. This clonotype has a handful of counts. The antigen is not known. What was amplified from RNA transcripts were TCR beta CDR3 regions. HTBI primers were the set used in a first-round RT-PCR of the TCR CDR3. One entry per CDR3 protein results from TCRdb running MiXCR on the multiplex PCR reads. In the table there are 550,000 to 650,000 distinct CDR3 sequences, about 14% of which are singletons. The rearrangement links TRBV11-3 to TRBJ1-4, with a possible D match to TRBD1 (5 bases). Sequenced sample: blood. This receptor was obtained from a woman aged 40 to 55 with Graves' hyperthyroidism. The DNA for the CDR3 is TGTGCCAGCAGCATATCAGGGCAAACTAATGAAAAACTGTTTTTT. Amino acids: CASSISGQTNEKLFF.